Listed here are 13 T cell receptor beta chains from one sample, sequenced in a study of regulatory T cells in long-lasting Graves disease. HTBI primers from iRepertoire and Arm-PCR of CDR3 regions yielded the TCR beta libraries. In TCRdb, the multiplex PCR reads were re-called with MiXCR into one record per CDR3 protein. The sample includes about 430,000 distinct CDR3 sequences, 15% of them seen just once. Time point of the sample: newly diagnosed GD, antithyroid drugs for less than 3 months. PBMC-extracted RNA yielded the TCR library. Another study also made use of these data, one on T cells in Graves' hyperthyroidism and ophthalmopathy.

The sequenced sample was peripheral blood mononuclear cells (PBMCs), obtained at new diagnosis, from a patient treated with antithyroid drugs. The receptors shown here come from a woman in her forties with Graves disease.

The chain is built from TRBV11-1 and TRBJ2-5, with D tentatively TRBD1 (5 bases). Germline V lookup: CDR1 SGHAT, CDR2 FQDESV (reference sequence). V was shortened by 6 bases and J by 3 bases, with 17 bases between the two germline ends. CDR3 length: 15 residues. The DNA of the CDR3 is TGTGCCAGCAGTGAAGATTGGCAGGGAAAAGAGACCCAGTACTTC. Protein: CASSEDWQGKETQYF.

This clonotype has ten or more counts. This chain joins TRBV7-3 and TRBJ2-5; 8 nucleotides match TRBD1. There are 16 residues in the CDR3. The J segment lost 1 base and the V segment lost 5 bases, leaving 9 bases of the junction unmatched. Germline CDR1 is SGHTA and CDR2 is FQGTGA. For the CDR3, the DNA is TGTGCCAGCAGCCCAAAAGACAGGGGTATCCAAGAGACCCAGTACTTC. It yields the protein CASSPKDRGIQETQYF.

The chain links TRBV12-3 or TRBV12-4 to TRBJ2-1; TRBD1 aligns across 7 bases. The J segment lost 6 bases and the V segment lost 2 bases, leaving 13 bases of the junction unmatched. The CDR3 has 17 residues. The CDR3 region has the DNA TGTGCCAGCAGTTTATCCCCTCGACAGGGTTGGGGCAATGAGCAGTTCTTC. This gives the protein CASSLSPRQGWGNEQFF.

The sample holds many counts of this clonotype. V and J are TRBV7-2 and TRBJ2-5; 12 bases fit TRBD2. V shed 5 bases and J 3 bases; nucleotides not matched to a gene: 16. Germline V gene lookup returns CDR1 SGHTA and CDR2 FQGNSA. CDR3 length: 19 residues. CDR3 residues: CASSEKKLAGGILEETQYF. The CDR3 nucleotides are TGTGCCAGCAGCGAAAAAAAACTAGCGGGAGGAATTTTGGAAGAGACCCAGTACTTC.

This clonotype was seen repeatedly, ten times or more. The gene calls are TRBV6-1 and TRBJ2-7, with D perhaps TRBD2 (5 bases). Germline loops: CDR1 MNHNS, CDR2 SASEGT. The CDR3 is made up of 15 amino acids. Trimming pared 6 bases from V and 3 bases from J, leaving 18 bases between. DNA of the CDR3: TGTGCCAGCAGCTTTACGGAAGGAGGTGGCTACGAGCAGTACTTC. Protein sequence: CASSFTEGGGYEQYF.

This clonotype appeared many times. V and J are TRBV29-1 and TRBJ2-1; D possibly corresponds to TRBD2 (5 bases). Looked up from germline, CDR1 is SQVTM and CDR2 is ANQGSEA. V was pared by 0 bases and J by 0 bases, with 6 bases between. CDR3 length: 14 amino acids. CDR3 nucleotides: TGCAGCGTTGAAGATGGGAGCTCCTACAATGAGCAGTTCTTC. It codes for CSVEDGSSYNEQFF.

The chain couples TRBV7-9 to TRBJ1-1, with D possibly matching TRBD1 (5 bases). Trimming stripped 5 bases from V and 3 bases from J, with 16 bases between. The CDR3 is 15 amino acids. CDR1 is SEHNR, CDR2 FQNEAQ, per germline (reference sequence). The CDR3 region has the DNA TGTGCCAGCAGCCGAGAGGGGAGTAGGGACACTGAAGCTTTCTTT. Amino acid sequence: CASSREGSRDTEAFF.

In this sample, this clonotype turned up a few times. The gene calls are TRBV15 and TRBJ1-2; D is possibly TRBD1 (6 bases). CDR3 length: 14 residues. Per the germline V gene, CDR1 is LNHNV and CDR2 is YYDKDF (reference sequence). V lost 2 bases, J lost 4 bases, and 11 bases lay in between. The CDR3 nucleotides read TGTGCCACCAGCAGACGGGACATAGGCTATGGCTACACCTTC. This gives the protein CATSRRDIGYGYTF.

The rearrangement joins TRBV6-1 to TRBJ2-3; D is uncertain. V was shortened by 1 base and J by 2 bases, with 13 bases between the two germline ends. Germline assignment: CDR1 MNHNS and CDR2 SASEGT. The CDR3 has 16 amino acids. The CDR3 bases are TGTGCCAGCAGTGAAGGGCCCCTTCCCCCCACAGATACGCAGTATTTT. Protein product: CASSEGPLPPTDTQYF.

This clonotype is a singleton in its sample. V and J are TRBV18 and TRBJ1-2; 7 positions agree with TRBD1. J gave up 3 bases and V 6 bases, and 7 bases lay outside the gene matches. CDR3 length equals 14 residues. Germline V gene sequence: CDR1 KGHSH, CDR2 LQKENI. The CDR3 nucleotides read TGTGCCAGCTCTAAAACAGGGGACGACTATGGCTACACCTTC. This translates into CASSKTGDDYGYTF.

There are many counts of this clonotype. The J gene is TRBJ2-5, the V gene TRBV28; a possible D gene is TRBD2 (6 bases). Germline V gene sequence: CDR1 MDHEN, CDR2 SYDVKM. This CDR3 is built from 13 residues. Trimming removed 10 bases at V and 2 bases at J, with 14 bases between. CDR3 coding DNA: TGTGCCACCCGTAGCGGTTTACAAGAGACCCAGTACTTC. Amino acids: CATRSGLQETQYF.

V usage is TRBV28 and J usage is TRBJ2-7, with a weak D call TRBD2 (6 bases). The V gene lost 5 bases and the J gene lost 4 bases, with 12 bases spanning the gap. CDR1 and CDR2 from the germline V gene are MDHEN and SYDVKM. This CDR3 spans 13 amino acids. The CDR3 here is CASSGGELYEQYF. DNA for the CDR3: TGTGCCAGCAGTGGAGGGGAGTTATACGAGCAGTACTTC.

This clonotype was observed at least ten times. The rearrangement links TRBV7-2 to TRBJ1-2; the match to TRBD1 covers 9 bases. In germline, CDR1 is SGHTA, CDR2 FQGNSA. The J segment lost 6 bases and the V segment lost 7 bases, leaving 6 bases of the junction unmatched. This CDR3 is built from 13 residues. CDR3 coding DNA: TGTGCCAGCACCGGGACAGGGTGGGATGGCTACACCTTC. It translates to CASTGTGWDGYTF.